This TCR beta chain was retrieved from a study of OX40 agonist ivuxolimab in advanced cancers. Study-level points and caveats: The authors also found low normalized T-cell clonal expansion in some nonresponders.

The CDR3 contains 16 residues. The ends lost 6 bases at V and 5 bases at J; junction bases unmatched: 10. Germline-derived CDR1 and CDR2 are WSHSY and SAAADI. As regards this clone: The target antigen is unknown.

Here immunoSEQ multiplex PCR was the method, and the copy in TCRdb shows in-frame clones only, minus some. The sample shows under 95,000 clones, nearly 95% of them seen only once. The chain recombines TRBV10-2 with TRBJ2-5, with 12 bases matching TRBD1. This TCR was sampled from an adult with an advanced solid tumor such as melanoma, head and neck, liver or kidney cancer. The sample was CD4+ or CD8+ T cells sorted from blood, taken in a trial of the OX40 agonist ivuxolimab. The CDR3 loop reads CASSPGGTGGSETQYF. The CDR3 DNA follows: TGCGCCAGCAGCCCGGGGGGGACAGGGGGCTCGGAGACCCAGTACTTC.